This T cell receptor (beta chain) was recovered during a study of control samples from healthy donors and cancer patients. Using immunoSEQ multiplex PCR, the repertoire was profiled, and TCRdb retains in-frame clones only, with some absent. The sample includes 100,000 to 150,000 clones, nearly 90% of them seen just once. The receptor was isolated from a man aged 50 to 60 with head and neck cancer. The sequencing sample was made of PBMCs.

CDR3 loop: CASRTGAGGYTF. CDR3 nucleotide sequence: TGTGCCAGCAGAACAGGGGCCGGTGGCTACACCTTC. The chain is built from TRBV19 and TRBJ1-2; 7 bases are a match to TRBD1. Germline V gives CDR1 LNHDA, CDR2 SQIVND (reference sequence). The CDR3 is 12 amino acids. The trim removed 9 bases at V and 7 bases at J, leaving 8 bases unmatched.